The 20 T cell receptor beta chains presented below share a single source sample, sequenced in a study of shared clonotypes between healthy human individuals. This table comes from immunoSEQ multiplex PCR, and its TCRdb copy is limited to in-frame clones, with some not included. The sample yields about 2.5 million clones, 85% to 95% seen once. The sequencing sample was made of naive CD4+ T cells from PBMCs. Subset indicated: CD45RA+ positively selected. The source of these receptors is a man between 18 and 35 years old in good health. Some clones in this sample may be carry-over from other donors' samples.

V usage is TRBV6-1 and J usage is TRBJ2-7; 8 bases match TRBD1. The trim removed 6 bases at V and 4 bases at J, leaving 8 bases unmatched. Germline CDR1 MNHNS, CDR2 SASEGT. The CDR3 covers 14 residues. The CDR3 DNA follows: TGTGCCAGCAGCCCGGACAGGGCGTGGTACGAGCAGTACTTC. Translation gives CASSPDRAWYEQYF.

V gene TRBV9 combines with J gene TRBJ1-1, with D hard to call. V shed 4 bases and J shed 5 bases, with 15 bases lying between them. From germline, CDR1 is SGDLS and CDR2 YYNGEE. The CDR3 runs 14 residues. The CDR3 DNA sequence: TGTGCCAGCAGCCCAGGCGAGTTTAGAACTGAAGCTTTCTTT. It specifies CASSPGEFRTEAFF.

This clone is a singleton in its sample. This chain links TRBV10-3 with TRBJ1-3; possible D gene TRBD1, 5 bases. Trimming removed 3 bases at V and 3 bases at J, with 6 bases between. Germline V gene lookup returns CDR1 ENHRY and CDR2 SYGVKD. The length of the CDR3 is 13 residues. The CDR3 spells CAISEGDGNTIYF. Here the CDR3 DNA reads TGTGCCATCAGTGAAGGGGATGGAAACACCATATATTTT.

This chain uses TRBV27 with TRBJ1-2; 8 bases agree with TRBD1. The CDR3 is made up of 17 amino acids. V lost 5 bases, J lost 3 bases, and 14 bases stayed unmatched. CDR1 MNHEY and CDR2 SMNVEV come from the germline V gene (reference sequence). In nucleotides, the CDR3 is TGTGCCAGCAGTAAACGGGGCGCGACAGGGGCGGACTATGGCTACACCTTC. It specifies CASSKRGATGADYGYTF.

The rearrangement links TRBV7-2 to TRBJ1-1, with 7 nucleotides matching TRBD1. Per germline, CDR1 SGHTA and CDR2 FQGNSA. The CDR3 has 16 residues. Trimming at V came to 1 base and at J to 1 base, leaving 6 bases not matched to a gene. CDR3 coding DNA: TGTGCCAGCAGCTTAGAAACCCCAGGGGGGAACACTGAAGCTTTCTTT. Translating it yields CASSLETPGGNTEAFF.

The rearrangement links TRBV5-4 to TRBJ1-6; tentatively, D is TRBD1 (5 bases). Trimming took 1 base from V and 7 from J, leaving 18 bases between them. The CDR3 covers 17 residues. CDR1 is SGHNT, CDR2 YYREEE, per germline (reference sequence). The CDR3: CASSLRVESGSNSPLHF. CDR3 nucleotide sequence: TGTGCCAGCAGCTTGAGAGTGGAGTCAGGGTCCAATTCACCCCTCCACTTT.

The rearrangement joins TRBV9 to TRBJ2-3; the D gene is possibly TRBD1 (5 bases). The CDR3 is made up of 15 amino acids. Trimming cost V 2 bases and J 6 bases, with 16 bases left between them. In germline, CDR1 is SGDLS, CDR2 YYNGEE. This chain's CDR3 is CASSVSQGGVDTQYF. The CDR3, as DNA: TGTGCCAGCAGCGTTAGCCAGGGTGGTGTGGATACGCAGTATTTT.

The chain joins TRBV4-3 to TRBJ2-7; tentatively, D is TRBD2 (6 bases). Germline V gives CDR1 LGHNA, CDR2 YSLEER. Trimming took 2 bases from V and 13 from J, leaving 18 bases between them. CDR3 size: 13 residues. The CDR3 is CASSQNGGDKNYF. In DNA form, the CDR3 reads TGCGCCAGCAGCCAAAACGGGGGAGACAAAAATTACTTC.

This clone was recorded once. The CDR3 nucleotides read TGTGCCAGTGCTGATCCGGGACAGGGTACCCCCTACGAGCAGTACTTC. Its translation: CASADPGQGTPYEQYF. J is TRBJ2-7 and V is TRBV19, with 9 bases that match TRBD1. CDR1 is LNHDA, CDR2 SQIVND, per germline (reference sequence). The CDR3 covers 16 residues. V lost 8 bases to trimming and J lost 2 bases; unmatched junction nucleotides: 13.

J is TRBJ2-7 and V is TRBV28; D could derive from TRBD1 or TRBD2 (6 bases each). V was shortened by 7 bases and J by 9 bases, with 22 bases between the two germline ends. CDR1 is MDHEN and CDR2 is SYDVKM in the germline V gene. The CDR3 consists of 14 residues. CDR3: CASITPGASTGQYF. In nucleotides, the CDR3 is TGTGCCAGCATTACTCCGGGGGCCTCAACGGGGCAGTACTTC.

The gene calls are TRBV5-1 and TRBJ2-6, with D possibly matching TRBD1 (5 bases). The CDR3 runs 14 residues. With 7 bases removed from V and 1 base from J, the gap between germline ends came to 9 bases. CDR1 and CDR2 from the germline V gene are SGHRS and YFSETQ. The CDR3 reads CASDPGSGANVLTF. The CDR3 region has the DNA TGCGCCAGCGACCCAGGGTCTGGGGCCAACGTCCTGACTTTC. Supplemented by reference TRBV5-1 and TRBJ2-6, the full variable domain reads KAGVTQTPRYLIKTRGQQVTLSCSPISGHRSVSWYQQTPGQGLQFLFEYFSETQRNKGNFPGRFSGRQFSNSRSEMNVSTLELGDSALYLCASDPGSGANVLTFGAGSRLTVL.

The CDR3 sequence: CASSTGATGGIQYF. The CDR3 bases are TGTGCCAGTAGTACAGGCGCGACAGGGGGGATTCAGTACTTC. The chain is built from TRBV19 and TRBJ2-4, with 9 bases fitting TRBD1. The CDR3 consists of 14 residues. Germline CDR1 is LNHDA and CDR2 is SQIVND (reference sequence). V lost 4 bases to trimming and J lost 10 bases; unmatched junction nucleotides: 8.

This clone came up once. The genes are TRBV5-5 and TRBJ1-2; no firm D call. Germline V gene lookup returns CDR1 SGHKS and CDR2 YYEKEE (reference sequence). This CDR3 comprises 14 residues. The germline V and J ends were trimmed by 0 bases and 7 bases, with 13 bases remaining between them. The CDR3 loop reads CASSLVPDLAGYTF. CDR3 in DNA: TGTGCCAGCAGCTTGGTACCGGACCTCGCTGGCTACACCTTC.

This clone was observed a few times. This chain connects TRBV29-1 to TRBJ1-1; 7 nucleotides line up with TRBD1. Germline V gene lookup returns CDR1 SQVTM and CDR2 ANQGSEA. The V and J ends lost 6 bases and 6 bases, in that order; junction bases with no gene match: 10. The CDR3 extends over 13 amino acids. As DNA, the CDR3 is TGCAGCGTAGGAGGGGGGACAGCCCCTGAAGCTTTCTTT. Translated: CSVGGGTAPEAFF.

The CDR3 DNA reads TGTGCCAGCAGAGACGGACACTCTGGAAACACCATATATTTT. As protein: CASRDGHSGNTIYF. The chain recombines TRBV25-1 with TRBJ1-3, with D possibly TRBD1 on 5 matching bases. With 6 bases removed from V and 0 bases from J, the gap between germline ends came to 9 bases. The CDR3 spans 14 residues. The germline V gene encodes CDR1 MGHDK and CDR2 SYGVNS.

The J gene is TRBJ1-4, the V gene TRBV1; whether TRBD1, the table's D call, matches the DNA was not checked. TRBV1 is deemed a pseudogene. The CDR3 runs 20 residues. CDR3 bases: TGCACCAGCACCCAAAGTCCCCTCCGGGACAGGGCTGTCTATAATGAAAAACTGTTTTTT. It yields the protein CTSTQSPLRDRAVYNEKLFF.

This chain connects TRBV11-2 to TRBJ1-1, with a possible D match to TRBD1 (5 bases). Per the germline V gene, CDR1 is SGHAT and CDR2 is FQNNGV. The CDR3 contains 17 residues. The V end lost 6 bases, the J end lost 1 base, and 21 bases lay between the germline ends. The CDR3 DNA reads TGTGCCAGCAGTAACCCATTGGGGACCCTCGGGAACACTGAAGCTTTCTTT. Translation gives CASSNPLGTLGNTEAFF.

The gene calls are TRBV11-2 and TRBJ2-5; 9 bases are shared with TRBD1. Trimming at V came to 6 bases and at J to 5 bases, leaving 7 bases not matched to a gene. CDR3 size: 14 residues. Germline CDR1 reads SGHAT; CDR2 reads FQNNGV. The CDR3 DNA is TGTGCCAGCAGAGCGACAGGGGGAAGGGAGACCCAGTACTTC. This gives the protein CASRATGGRETQYF.

This chain links TRBV7-3 with TRBJ2-3, with D unclear. This CDR3 region has 13 residues. V was trimmed by 2 bases and J by 1 base, leaving 4 bases between them. Germline assignment: CDR1 SGHTA and CDR2 FQGTGA. The CDR3 DNA follows: TGTGCCAGCAGCTTAGACCGCACAGATACGCAGTATTTT. This gives the protein CASSLDRTDTQYF.

This rearrangement joins TRBV6-4 to TRBJ2-2; the match to TRBD2 covers 9 bases. CDR1 and CDR2 from the germline V gene are MRHNA and SNTAGT. CDR3 size: 16 residues. J lost 4 bases, V lost 3 bases, and 6 bases had no gene match. In DNA form, the CDR3 reads TGTGCCAGCAGTGATGGACGCGGGAGGGCCACCGGGGAGCTGTTTTTT. Amino acid sequence: CASSDGRGRATGELFF.